These T cell receptor beta chains were read from a single sample in a study of cytomegalovirus exposure and HLA in healthy donors. Sequencing was performed with immunoSEQ multiplex PCR; in TCRdb, only in-frame clones are kept and a portion is missing. Of about 100,000 clones listed, about 80% were seen once; the top ten hold 5% to 6.5%. Material: PBMCs. Source of these receptors: a man aged 55 to 70 in good health and CMV-seropositive. Both conserved end residues are part of each CDR3. Fields, in order: J gene, V gene, D gene, clone size, CDR3 DNA, CDR3 protein. The D gene is left open where the match is weak. Expanded clones get a size class; other rows say once, few or many, or leave the size out.

J gene: TRBJ2-5; V gene: TRBV6-6; D gene: .; clone size: .; CDR3 DNA: TGTGCCAGCAGAGATGCCGGGGAGACCCAGTACTTC; CDR3 protein: CASRDAGETQYF
J gene: TRBJ1-2; V gene: TRBV7-9; D gene: .; clone size: .; CDR3 DNA: TGTGCCAGCAGCGGTCGACAGTGGGGCTATGGCTACACCTTC; CDR3 protein: CASSGRQWGYGYTF
J gene: TRBJ2-5; V gene: TRBV7-9; D gene: .; clone size: .; CDR3 DNA: TGTTCCAGCAGCCCCCTCGGGATGGAGCAGTACTTC; CDR3 protein: CSSSPLGMEQYF
J gene: TRBJ2-5; V gene: TRBV7-7; D gene: .; clone size: .; CDR3 DNA: TGTGCCAGCAGCTTAGGGAGTCAAGAGACCCAGTACTTC; CDR3 protein: CASSLGSQETQYF
J gene: TRBJ1-1; V gene: TRBV7-2; D gene: .; clone size: .; CDR3 DNA: TGTGCCAGCAGCTTATCCGGAGTGAACACTGAAGCTTTCTTT; CDR3 protein: CASSLSGVNTEAFF
J gene: TRBJ1-5; V gene: TRBV6-5; D gene: .; clone size: .; CDR3 DNA: TGTGCCAGCAGACCAGACAACAGCAATCAGCCCCAGCATTTT; CDR3 protein: CASRPDNSNQPQHF
J gene: TRBJ2-7; V gene: TRBV4-1; D gene: .; clone size: .; CDR3 DNA: TGCGCCAGCAGCCAAGTTGGGGGCAGCGCGATCTACGAGCAGTACTTC; CDR3 protein: CASSQVGGSAIYEQYF
J gene: TRBJ1-1; V gene: TRBV6-1; D gene: .; clone size: .; CDR3 DNA: TGTGCCAGCATAATGAACACTGAAGCTTTCTTT; CDR3 protein: CASIMNTEAFF
J gene: TRBJ1-5; V gene: TRBV2; D gene: .; clone size: .; CDR3 DNA: TGTGCCAGCAGTGAAGACTATAGCAATCAGCCCCAGCATTTT; CDR3 protein: CASSEDYSNQPQHF
J gene: TRBJ1-5; V gene: TRBV2; D gene: TRBD1; clone size: .; CDR3 DNA: TGTGCCAGCATAGGGACAGGGGGACTTCAGCCCCAGCATTTT; CDR3 protein: CASIGTGGLQPQHF
J gene: TRBJ2-7; V gene: TRBV9; D gene: TRBD1; clone size: once; CDR3 DNA: TGTGCCAGCGCGGACAGGCCCTACGAGCAGTACTTC; CDR3 protein: CASADRPYEQYF
J gene: TRBJ2-7; V gene: TRBV6-1; D gene: .; clone size: few; CDR3 DNA: TGTGCCAGCAGTCCCTGGGCAGGGGAAAGAGGGGAGCAGTACTTC; CDR3 protein: CASSPWAGERGEQYF
J gene: TRBJ2-1; V gene: TRBV5-1; D gene: .; clone size: .; CDR3 DNA: TGCGCCAGCAGCGCGAGGGGGGGGAGCTCCTACAATGAGCAGTTCTTC; CDR3 protein: CASSARGGSSYNEQFF
J gene: TRBJ1-2; V gene: TRBV7-9; D gene: .; clone size: .; CDR3 DNA: TGTGCCAGCAGCTTTCAGGGCACTAACTATGGCTACACCTTC; CDR3 protein: CASSFQGTNYGYTF
J gene: TRBJ2-1; V gene: TRBV7-9; D gene: TRBD2; clone size: .; CDR3 DNA: TGTGCCAGCAGCTTAGCAACCGGGACTAGTCCCTACAATGAGCAGTTCTTC; CDR3 protein: CASSLATGTSPYNEQFF
J gene: TRBJ2-2; V gene: TRBV10-3; D gene: TRBD2; clone size: once; CDR3 DNA: TGTGCCATCAGGTTGGGACTAGCGGGAGGAACCGGGGAGCTGTTTTTT; CDR3 protein: CAIRLGLAGGTGELFF
J gene: TRBJ2-3; V gene: TRBV13; D gene: .; clone size: .; CDR3 DNA: TGTGCCAGCAGCTTCTCCGGGGTTAGCACAGATACGCAGTATTTT; CDR3 protein: CASSFSGVSTDTQYF